What follows is one TCR beta chain and its context. Produced via immunoSEQ multiplex PCR; TCRdb's table is partial and in-frame only. The table shows around 380,000 clones, with roughly nine tenths occurring only once. Germline V gives CDR1 MGHRA, CDR2 YSYEKL. Trimming took 0 bases from V and 2 from J, leaving 8 bases between them. The CDR3 extends over 15 amino acids. The data were obtained in a study of Ad26.COV2.S vaccination and SARS-CoV-2 variants. Treatment described: some 20 received Ad26.COV2.S at low or high dose, single or two shots; about five received placebo; per-sample allocation not given. The study sampled participants on day 63 after the first vaccine or placebo injection.

The material was peripheral blood, obtained in a trial of Ad26.COV2.S vaccine versus placebo. The sequence came from a person aged 18-65 years who received the Ad26.COV2.S COVID-19 vaccine or a placebo. V gene TRBV4-1 combines with J gene TRBJ1-3; D gene uncertain. The CDR3 DNA reads as TGCGCCAGCAGCCAAGACTGGGTAGCTGGAAACACCATATATTTT. Its translation: CASSQDWVAGNTIYF.